This T cell receptor (beta chain) was observed in a study of blood T cells in healthy people across ages. Trimming left V 7 bases short and J 1 base short, with 13 bases between. The germline gives CDR1 MNHNS, CDR2 SASEGT. This CDR3 spans 14 amino acids. Sample-barcoded 5' priming and a J-beta primer mix drove a second PCR of roughly 6 to 12 cycles. TCRdb re-derived calls from the 5' RACE reads in MiXCR, one entry per CDR3 protein. This sample yields 1.5 million to 2 million distinct CDR3 sequences, of which approximately 32% are seen a single time; approximately 10% belongs to the top ten. This clonotype originated in a young woman in good health. The chain has TRBV6-1 and TRBJ1-1; D unclear. Source material: blood. CDR3 sequence (DNA): TGTGCCAGCATGATGGCGGACTCGAACACTGAAGCTTTCTTT. Protein: CASMMADSNTEAFF.